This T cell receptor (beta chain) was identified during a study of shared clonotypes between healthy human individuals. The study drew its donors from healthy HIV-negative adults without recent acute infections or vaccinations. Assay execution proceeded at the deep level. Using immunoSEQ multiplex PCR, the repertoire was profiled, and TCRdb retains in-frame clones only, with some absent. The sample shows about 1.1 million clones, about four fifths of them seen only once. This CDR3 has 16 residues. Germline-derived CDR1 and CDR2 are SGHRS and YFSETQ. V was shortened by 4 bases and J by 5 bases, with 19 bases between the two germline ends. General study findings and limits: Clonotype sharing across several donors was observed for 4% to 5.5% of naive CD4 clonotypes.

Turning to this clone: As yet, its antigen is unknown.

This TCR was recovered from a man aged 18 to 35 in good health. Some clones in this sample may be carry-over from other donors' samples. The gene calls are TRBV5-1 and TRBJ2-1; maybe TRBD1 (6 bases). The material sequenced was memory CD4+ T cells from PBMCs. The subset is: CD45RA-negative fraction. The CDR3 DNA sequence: TGCGCCAGCAGCCCCGGAACAGGGTGGGGCCACAATGAGCAGTTCTTC. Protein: CASSPGTGWGHNEQFF.